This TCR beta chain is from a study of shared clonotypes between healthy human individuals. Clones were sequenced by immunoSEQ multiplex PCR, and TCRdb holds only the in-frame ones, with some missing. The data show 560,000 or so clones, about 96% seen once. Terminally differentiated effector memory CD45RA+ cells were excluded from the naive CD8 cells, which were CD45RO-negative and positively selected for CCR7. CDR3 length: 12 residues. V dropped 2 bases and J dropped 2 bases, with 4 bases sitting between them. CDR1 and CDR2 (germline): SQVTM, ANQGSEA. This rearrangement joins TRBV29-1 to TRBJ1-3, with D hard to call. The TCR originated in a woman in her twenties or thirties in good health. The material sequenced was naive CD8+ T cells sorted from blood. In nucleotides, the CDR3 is TGCAGCGTTGAACTAACTGGAAACACCATATATTTT. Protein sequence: CSVELTGNTIYF. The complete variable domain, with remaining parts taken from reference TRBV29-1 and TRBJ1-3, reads SAVISQKPSRDICQRGTSLTIQCQVDSQVTMMFWYRQQPGQSLTLIATANQGSEATYESGFVIDKFPISRPNLTFSTLTVSNMSPEDSSIYLCSVELTGNTIYFGEGSWLTVV.